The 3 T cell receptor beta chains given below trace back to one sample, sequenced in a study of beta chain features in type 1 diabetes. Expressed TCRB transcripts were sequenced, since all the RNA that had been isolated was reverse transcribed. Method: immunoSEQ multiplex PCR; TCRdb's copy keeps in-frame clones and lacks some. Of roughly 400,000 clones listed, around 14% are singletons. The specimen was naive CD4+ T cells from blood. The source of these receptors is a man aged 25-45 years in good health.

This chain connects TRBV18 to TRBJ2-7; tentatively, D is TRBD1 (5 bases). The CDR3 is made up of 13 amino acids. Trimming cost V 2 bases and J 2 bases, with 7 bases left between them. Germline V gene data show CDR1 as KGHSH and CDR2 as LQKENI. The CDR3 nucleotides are TGTGCCAGCTCACCAGTACAGGCCTACGAGCAGTACGTC. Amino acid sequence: CASSPVQAYEQYV.

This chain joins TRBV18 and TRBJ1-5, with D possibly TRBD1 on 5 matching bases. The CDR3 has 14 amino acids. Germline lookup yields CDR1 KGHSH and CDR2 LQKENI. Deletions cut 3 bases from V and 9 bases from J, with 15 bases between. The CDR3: CASSPGGVGVPQHF. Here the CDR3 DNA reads TGTGCCAGCTCACCTGGGGGGGTTGGTGTGCCCCAGCATTTT.

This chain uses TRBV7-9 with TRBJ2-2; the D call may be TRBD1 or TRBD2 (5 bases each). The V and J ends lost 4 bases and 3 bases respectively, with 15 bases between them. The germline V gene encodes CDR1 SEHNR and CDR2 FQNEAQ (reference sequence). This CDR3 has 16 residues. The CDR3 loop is CASSSGTLGDTGELFF. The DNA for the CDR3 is TGTGCCAGCAGCTCGGGGACGCTCGGGGACACCGGGGAGCTGTTTTTT.